The rows below give T cell receptor beta chains drawn from one sample of a study of T-cell memory formation after mild COVID-19. TCRdb called the 5' RACE reads again in MiXCR, with one record for every CDR3 protein. Among 300,000 to 350,000 distinct CDR3 sequences listed, approximately 20% were seen once. Input material: PBMCs or a T cell subset sorted from them (not recorded which). These receptors were taken from a man in his late teens or twenties who had mild COVID-19 (a few samples of this study predate the infection). Cell type and time point are not known. The CDR3 runs from the conserved cysteine through the conserved F or W. Fields, in order: J gene, D gene, V gene, clone size, CDR3 protein, CDR3 DNA. A D gene is named only where the DNA matches it firmly. The listing skips clone size in some rows; elsewhere it reads once, few, many or a size class.

TRBJ1-2 | NA | TRBV20-1 | NA | CSAHLGLYGYTF | TGCAGTGCTCACCTCGGGCTTTATGGCTACACCTTC
TRBJ1-2 | NA | TRBV7-2 | few | CASSLVQANYGYTF | TGTGCCAGCAGCTTAGTGCAGGCAAACTATGGCTACACCTTC
TRBJ1-3 | NA | TRBV12-3/TRBV12-4 | few | CASSLAGSSGNTPYF | TGTGCCAGCAGTTTAGCGGGGTCCTCTGGAAACACCCCCTATTTT
TRBJ1-5 | TRBD1 | TRBV6-5 | NA | CASRMTGWSNQPQHF | TGTGCCAGCAGGATGACAGGGTGGAGCAATCAGCCCCAGCATTTT
TRBJ1-4 | NA | TRBV7-2 | few | CASSTENEKLFF | TGTGCCAGCTCGACGGAAAATGAAAAACTGTTTTTT
TRBJ1-5 | NA | TRBV19 | NA | CASSIRGGNQPQHF | TGTGCCAGTAGTATAAGGGGCGGTAATCAGCCCCAGCATTTT
TRBJ2-3 | TRBD2 | TRBV6-6 | NA | CASSSLAGTQWDTQYF | TGTGCCAGCAGTTCATTAGCGGGGACTCAATGGGATACGCAGTATTTT
TRBJ2-2 | NA | TRBV15 | few | CATSRDRTGPGELFF | TGTGCCACCAGCAGAGACCGAACGGGTCCCGGGGAGCTGTTTTTT
TRBJ1-2 | NA | TRBV2 | NA | CASSATLEGPTF | TGTGCCAGCAGCGCGACACTCGAAGGACCGACCTTC
TRBJ2-3 | NA | TRBV6-5 | NA | CASSPDQGDTQYF | TGTGCCAGCAGTCCCGACCAGGGAGATACGCAGTATTTT
TRBJ2-5 | TRBD1 | TRBV7-2 | many | CASSRGQRETQYF | TGTGCCAGCAGCAGGGGACAGAGGGAGACCCAGTACTTC
TRBJ2-7 | NA | TRBV12-3/TRBV12-4 | few | CASRSTGRDEQYF | TGTGCCAGCAGATCGACAGGGAGGGACGAGCAGTACTTC
TRBJ2-2 | NA | TRBV6-2/TRBV6-3 | few | CASELLYTGELFF | TGTGCCAGCGAACTATTATACACCGGGGAGCTGTTTTTT
TRBJ1-4 | TRBD1 | TRBV6-2/TRBV6-3 | few | CASSYHRDRGEKLFF | TGTGCCAGCAGTTACCACCGGGACAGGGGCGAAAAACTGTTTTTT
TRBJ2-1 | TRBD1 | TRBV24-1 | NA | CATSASTGFEQFF | TGTGCCACCAGTGCTTCGACAGGGTTTGAGCAGTTCTTC
TRBJ1-1 | TRBD1 | TRBV7-2 | few | CASSQGGAQVTEAFF | TGTGCCAGCAGCCAGGGGGGGGCGCAGGTCACTGAAGCTTTCTTT
TRBJ1-4 | NA | TRBV7-8 | NA | CASSFEGLTNEKLFF | TGTGCCAGCAGCTTCGAAGGCCTCACTAATGAAAAACTGTTTTTT
TRBJ2-2 | NA | TRBV24-1 | NA | CATSLVGELFF | TGTGCCACCAGTTTGGTCGGGGAGCTGTTTTTT
TRBJ1-3 | NA | TRBV2 | few | CASSEGHRRNTIYF | TGTGCCAGCAGTGAAGGTCATCGAAGAAACACCATATATTTT
TRBJ1-1 | NA | TRBV27 | many | CASSEIGLNTEAFF | TGTGCCAGCAGTGAGATAGGATTGAACACTGAAGCTTTCTTT
TRBJ2-5 | TRBD1 | TRBV5-1 | NA | CASSPTGERETQYF | TGCGCCAGCAGCCCAACAGGGGAACGGGAGACCCAGTACTTC
TRBJ2-7 | TRBD2 | TRBV9 | NA | CASSVGPGGSYEQYF | TGTGCCAGCAGCGTAGGCCCGGGGGGCTCCTACGAGCAGTACTTC
TRBJ1-5 | NA | TRBV12-3/TRBV12-4 | NA | CASSLARVVQPQHF | TGTGCCAGCAGTTTAGCCAGGGTAGTTCAGCCCCAGCATTTT
TRBJ2-5 | NA | TRBV7-9 | NA | CASSRTALETQYF | TGTGCCAGCAGCAGGACAGCGCTAGAGACCCAGTACTTC